These 10 T cell receptor beta chains share one sample of origin, sequenced in a study of shared clonotypes between healthy human individuals. The table came from immunoSEQ multiplex PCR; TCRdb's copy has only in-frame clones and leaves some out. The sample has over a million clones; about three quarters are singletons. Input material: memory CD4+ T cells sorted from blood. The subset was: CD45RA-negative fraction. The receptor set was obtained from a man between 18 and 35 years old in good health.

V usage is TRBV4-1 and J usage is TRBJ1-5, with TRBD1 matching 9 bases. V trimming: 8 bases; J trimming: 7 bases; junction bases outside the gene matches: 6. Germline assignment: CDR1 MGHRA and CDR2 YSYEKL. CDR3 length: 13 amino acids. The CDR3 DNA reads as TGCGCCAGCGCGACAGGGGGGAGGCAGCCCCAGCATTTT. The encoded protein is CASATGGRQPQHF.

The chain employs TRBV27 and TRBJ1-2, with D hard to call. This CDR3 contains 15 residues. Trimming shortened V by 5 bases and J by 4 bases, and 17 bases separated the two germline ends. The germline gives CDR1 MNHEY, CDR2 SMNVEV (reference sequence). CDR3 residues: CASSQSWGAFYGYTF. DNA for the CDR3: TGTGCCAGCAGTCAGAGCTGGGGAGCTTTCTATGGCTACACCTTC.

The table lists this clone with a few counts. The chain joins TRBV10-3 to TRBJ1-3; D ambiguous. V gave up 3 bases and J gave up 3 bases, with 9 bases separating them. The germline V gene has CDR1 ENHRY and CDR2 SYGVKD. The CDR3 runs 14 residues. The CDR3, as DNA: TGTGCCATCAGTGACTCTGGAGGTGGAAACACCATATATTTT. It is translated as CAISDSGGGNTIYF.

The rearrangement links TRBV4-1 to TRBJ1-2; TRBD1 might be the D (6 bases). Trimming removed 3 bases from V and 3 bases from J, with 11 bases in between. The V gene's germline CDR1 is MGHRA and CDR2 YSYEKL. This CDR3 contains 14 residues. CDR3 region: CASSQEQGYYGYTF. CDR3 DNA: TGCGCCAGCAGCCAGGAACAGGGCTACTATGGCTACACCTTC.

The chain is built from TRBV7-2 and TRBJ1-2, with 8 bases identical to TRBD1. V trimming: 5 bases; J trimming: 5 bases; junction bases outside the gene matches: 10. From germline, CDR1 is SGHTA and CDR2 FQGNSA. CDR3 length: 15 amino acids. CDR3 in DNA: TGTGCCAGCAGCACTCGACAGGGGACCCTTTATGGCTACACCTTC. Translation: CASSTRQGTLYGYTF.

The rearrangement uses TRBV6-1 and TRBJ2-3; no firm D call. The CDR3 has 15 residues. The germline CDR1 and CDR2 sequences are MNHNS and SASEGT. V lost 4 bases and J lost 4, with 15 bases in between. This CDR3 reads CASSGGIGLPDTQYF. DNA of the CDR3: TGTGCCAGCAGTGGGGGAATTGGGTTACCAGATACGCAGTATTTT.

The chain recombines TRBV30 with TRBJ1-1; 7 bases are a match to TRBD1. Trimming cost V 6 bases and J 3 bases; bases outside gene matches: 10. Germline V gene data show CDR1 as GTSNPN and CDR2 as SVGIG (reference sequence). The CDR3 runs to 14 residues. This CDR3 is CACNPTGADTEAFF. As DNA, the CDR3 is TGTGCCTGTAACCCCACAGGGGCGGACACTGAAGCTTTCTTT.

The chain employs TRBV7-9 and TRBJ1-4; D may be TRBD1 (6 bases). Germline V CDR1 and CDR2: SEHNR, FQNEAQ (reference sequence). The CDR3 is 13 residues long. Between the trimmed V and J ends, which lost 5 bases and 11 bases, there was a span of 15 bases. As DNA, the CDR3 is TGTGCCAGCAGCCCGACAGGAGGCGGGAAACTGTTTTTT. Amino acids: CASSPTGGGKLFF.

This chain uses TRBV30 with TRBJ1-4; D uncertain. Germline V gives CDR1 GTSNPN, CDR2 SVGIG (reference sequence). V was shortened by 7 bases and J by 5 bases, with 14 bases between the two germline ends. CDR3 length equals 13 residues. The CDR3 reads CASLYQENEKLFF. The CDR3 region has the DNA TGTGCCTCCCTTTATCAGGAGAATGAAAAACTGTTTTTT.

The genes are TRBV5-1 and TRBJ2-1, with 10 bases matching TRBD2. The CDR3 length is 13 residues. V gave up 4 bases and J gave up 8 bases; unmatched junction bases: 3. CDR1 is SGHRS and CDR2 is YFSETQ in the germline V gene. DNA for the CDR3: TGCGCCAGCAGCCGCGGGACTAGCGATGAGCAGTTCTTC. Translated, it gives CASSRGTSDEQFF.